This TCR beta chain is drawn from a study of blood T cell repertoires in COVID-19. The wider study: The analysed material was cDNA or gDNA that came from T cells, B-cell-depleted T cells, or PBMCs.

Authors' methods: Nucleated cell number was recorded as an estimate derived from reference gene primer amplification. Produced via immunoSEQ multiplex PCR; TCRdb's table is partial and in-frame only. V, J and clone size are taken as reported in that table, and D and trimming were inferred from the DNA itself. This sample has 150,000 or so clones; over 70% occur once, and the top ten carry less than 4%. All enrollees were roughly 18 to 89 years old and from under 25 US areas. The CDR3 has 21 amino acids. The rearrangement joins TRBV12-2 to TRBJ1-6; TRBD1 is the table's D call, not checked against the DNA. TRBV12-2 is an annotated pseudogene. The TCR was taken from an older woman who had recovered from COVID-19. Sequences were obtained from PBMCs or T cells enriched from blood (not recorded which). The CDR3 DNA reads as TGTGCAAGTCGCTTAGCTTTTCCGGGACAGGGGCCGAGCTCCTATAATTCACCCCTCCACTTT. It specifies CASRLAFPGQGPSSYNSPLHF.